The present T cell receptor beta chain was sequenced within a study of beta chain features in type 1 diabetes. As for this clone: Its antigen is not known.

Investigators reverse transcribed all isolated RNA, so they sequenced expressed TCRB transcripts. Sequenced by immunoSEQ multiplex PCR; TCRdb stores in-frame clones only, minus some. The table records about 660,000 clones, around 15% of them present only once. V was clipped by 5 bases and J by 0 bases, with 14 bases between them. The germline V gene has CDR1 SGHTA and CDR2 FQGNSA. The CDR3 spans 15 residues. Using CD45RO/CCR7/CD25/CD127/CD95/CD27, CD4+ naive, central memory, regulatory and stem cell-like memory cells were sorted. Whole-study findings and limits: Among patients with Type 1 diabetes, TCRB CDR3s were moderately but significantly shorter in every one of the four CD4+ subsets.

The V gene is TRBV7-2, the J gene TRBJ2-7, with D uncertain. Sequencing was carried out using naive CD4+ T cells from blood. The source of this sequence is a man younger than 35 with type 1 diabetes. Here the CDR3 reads CASSPPGFGSYEQYF. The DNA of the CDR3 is TGTGCCAGCAGCCCCCCAGGTTTCGGCTCCTACGAGCAGTACTTC.